This note documents a single T cell receptor beta chain sequence. This entry belongs to a study of blood T cell repertoires in COVID-19. The wider study: From the United States, Italy and Spain came samples of acute and convalescent COVID-19. The cDNA or gDNA used as material had been derived from T cells, B-cell-depleted T cells, or PBMCs.

In the original processing: Amplification from reference gene primers served as the basis for estimated nucleated cell counts. The assay was immunoSEQ multiplex PCR, and TCRdb's table has in-frame clones only and misses some. The D gene and trimming were derived from the DNA, and the V and J assignments and clone size from that table. This sample yields about 140,000 clones, of which over 80% are seen a single time; roughly 1.5% belongs to the top ten. The ends were cut back, 6 bases at V and 4 bases at J, with 12 bases in the middle. The germline CDR1 and CDR2 sequences are SNHLY and FYNNEI. The length of the CDR3 is 13 residues.

This TCR came from a woman in her forties or fifties with acute or convalescent COVID-19. This rearrangement joins TRBV2 to TRBJ1-2; tentative D call: TRBD1 (6 bases). Input material: peripheral blood. The chain's CDR3 is CASRADSLYGYTF. DNA of the CDR3: TGTGCCAGCAGAGCGGACAGCCTCTATGGCTACACCTTC.